This TCR beta chain emerged from a study of T-cell reconstitution after alpha-beta-depleted transplantation in children. There are 19 residues in the CDR3. Trimming cost V 3 bases and J 2 bases; bases outside gene matches: 11. Unique molecular identifiers featured in how the TCRbeta library was prepared. Via MiXCR, TCRdb re-called the PCR reads, giving one row per CDR3 protein. The repertoire holds roughly 500,000 distinct CDR3 sequences, with around 17% as singletons. The chain links TRBV12-3 or TRBV12-4 to TRBJ2-1; 12 bases agree with TRBD2. The sequenced sample was PBMCs from the stem cell graft donor, obtained from the stem cell graft. This clonotype was sampled from a human donor who donated a stem cell graft to a child with acute lymphoblastic leukemia. The CDR3 is CASSFREWTSGDPYNEQFF. The CDR3 bases are TGTGCCAGCAGTTTCAGGGAATGGACTAGCGGGGACCCCTACAATGAGCAGTTCTTC.